The source of this T cell receptor (beta chain) is a study of blood T cell repertoires in COVID-19. Study as a whole: COVID-19 samples collected from the United States, Italy and Spain covered acute and convalescent phases. Sample material is recorded as cDNA or gDNA derived from T cells, B-cell-depleted T cells, or PBMCs.

Enrolment of Seattle patients took place during active infection, and they were followed longitudinally. The CDR3 totals 16 residues. Germline-derived CDR1 and CDR2 are MNHNY and SVGAGI (reference sequence). V gave up 6 bases and J gave up 4 bases; unmatched junction bases: 8. In the study's own analysis: Quantification of nucleated cells was approximated via reference gene primer amplification. Sequencing used immunoSEQ multiplex PCR; TCRdb keeps in-frame clones, though not all of them. Clonal size and the V and J genes are those of that table, whereas D and trimming came from the DNA. The sample has about 170,000 clones; approximately 87% are singletons.

The TCR originated in a woman aged 60-70 years with COVID-19, enrolled during active disease. Sequencing was carried out using peripheral blood. The chain carries TRBV6-6 and TRBJ1-5; 11 nucleotides match TRBD1. The CDR3 region is CASRDRDRGSNQPQHF. For the CDR3, the DNA is TGTGCCAGCAGGGACCGGGACAGGGGGAGTAATCAGCCCCAGCATTTT.